This T cell receptor beta chain emerged from a study of blood T cells in healthy people across ages. Study outcomes and limitations: Across the age range, TCR beta diversity per million T cells fell in a roughly linear way.

A sample-barcoded 5' primer and a J-beta primer mix were used in a second PCR of roughly 6 to 11 cycles. A 12-random-nucleotide template-switch adaptor tagged each cDNA molecule. TCRdb passed the 5' RACE reads through MiXCR, listing each CDR3 protein once. The data hold 720,000 or so distinct CDR3 sequences, with 40% to 50% observed a single time. With regard to this clonotype: As yet, its antigen is unknown.

The V and J ends lost 0 bases and 10 bases respectively, with 15 bases between them. Germline V gene sequence: CDR1 DFQATT, CDR2 SNEGSKA (reference sequence). The CDR3 contains 13 residues. The receptor comes from a man older than 75 in good health. Sequencing was done on a sample of blood. The chain couples TRBV20-1 to TRBJ1-1; tentatively, D is TRBD1 (5 bases). The CDR3 region is CSARDTGRGAAFF. CDR3 nucleotide sequence: TGCAGTGCTAGAGATACGGGAAGGGGAGCAGCTTTCTTT.